A single sample gave rise to the 8 T cell receptor beta chains below, sequenced in a study of blood T cell repertoires in COVID-19 (dated by TCRdb to 2018 to 2020). Library preparation employed the immunoSEQ multiplex PCR assay. The table comes from immuneACCESS by way of TCRdb, which keeps in-frame sequences with V and J called. Part of the clones is missing from these tables; in studies checked, under half for an unresolved V gene and the rest for unknown reasons. This sample lists about 200,000 clones; around four fifths were detected once. Approximately 0.9% of the sample is taken by the ten largest. Material: peripheral blood. The receptor set was obtained from a man aged 55 to 70 with COVID-19, enrolled during active disease.

The chain joins TRBV6-5 to TRBJ2-1, with a weak D call TRBD2 (5 bases). Trimming shortened V by 6 bases and J by 6 bases, and 12 bases separated the two germline ends. The CDR3 sequence is 13 residues long. Germline V gives CDR1 MNHEY, CDR2 SVGAGI. The CDR3 protein is CASRPPGSNEQFF. The CDR3 DNA is TGTGCCAGCAGGCCCCCGGGGAGCAATGAGCAGTTCTTC.

V gene TRBV24-1 combines with J gene TRBJ2-7; D uncertain. Germline CDR1 KGHDR, CDR2 SFDVKD. Trimming left V 4 bases short and J 0 bases short, with 6 bases between. The CDR3 extends over 13 amino acids. CDR3: CATSDPISYEQYF. In DNA form, the CDR3 reads TGTGCCACCAGTGACCCCATCTCCTACGAGCAGTACTTC.

The chain carries TRBV4-2 and TRBJ2-5; 7 nucleotides agree with TRBD2. This CDR3 has 12 amino acids. The germline V gene has CDR1 LGHNA and CDR2 YNFKEQ. V was pared by 0 bases and J by 10 bases, with 2 bases of the junction left unmatched. The CDR3 region has the DNA TGTGCCAGCAGCCAAGACGGGGGGATCCAGTACTTC. Translating gives CASSQDGGIQYF.

The chain has TRBV28 and TRBJ1-5; TRBD1 aligns across 7 bases. Trimming removed 5 bases from V and 2 bases from J; junction bases left unmatched: 15. Per germline, CDR1 MDHEN and CDR2 SYDVKM. This CDR3 region has 18 residues. The CDR3 here is CASSPHSTGVRGNQPQHF. CDR3 in DNA: TGTGCCAGCAGTCCCCATTCTACAGGGGTTAGGGGCAATCAGCCCCAGCATTTT.

V is TRBV4-1 and J is TRBJ2-2; the D is unclear. Per the germline V gene, CDR1 is MGHRA and CDR2 is YSYEKL. Trimming took 3 bases from V and 6 from J, leaving 17 bases between them. The CDR3 runs 16 residues. CDR3 loop: CASSHPSRQVPGELFF. The CDR3 DNA is TGCGCCAGCAGCCACCCCTCCCGGCAGGTGCCCGGGGAGCTGTTTTTT.

This CDR3 reads CASSLEEGRHEQYF. The CDR3 DNA reads as TGTGCCAGCAGCTTGGAGGAGGGACGCCACGAGCAGTACTTC. The chain links TRBV5-5 to TRBJ2-7, with D possibly matching TRBD2 (6 bases). Germline-derived CDR1 and CDR2 are SGHKS and YYEKEE (reference sequence). The CDR3 runs 14 residues. The ends were cut back, 0 bases at V and 5 bases at J, with 12 bases in the middle.

This clone was seen just once. V usage is TRBV11-2 and J usage is TRBJ1-1; weak D call: TRBD1 (6 bases). V gave up 3 bases and J gave up 5 bases, with 19 bases separating them. The CDR3 has 16 amino acids. Germline V CDR1 and CDR2: SGHAT, FQNNGV. This chain's CDR3 is CASSFSQGRGATEAFF. The DNA for the CDR3 is TGTGCCAGCAGCTTTTCTCAGGGTCGGGGGGCAACTGAAGCTTTCTTT.

This chain joins TRBV4-3 and TRBJ1-6; tentative D call: TRBD1 (5 bases). This CDR3 is 15 amino acids long. Germline values: CDR1 LGHNA, CDR2 YSLEER. The germline V and J ends were trimmed by 1 base and 7 bases, with 11 bases remaining between them. CDR3 amino acids: CASSQVGGRNSPLHF. DNA of the CDR3: TGCGCCAGCAGCCAAGTCGGGGGGAGAAATTCACCCCTCCACTTT.